Listed below are T cell receptor beta chains from one sample, sequenced in a study of T-cell memory formation after mild COVID-19. TCRdb recomputed calls from the 5' RACE reads with MiXCR, one row per CDR3 protein. The sample shows more than 150,000 distinct CDR3 sequences, about 9.9% of them seen only once. Sequencing was carried out using PBMCs or a T cell subset sorted from them (not recorded which). All receptors derive from a man between 18 and 29 years old who had mild COVID-19 (a few samples of this study predate the infection). Cell type and time point are not known. CDR3s include the opening cysteine and the closing phenylalanine or tryptophan. A D gene is named only where the DNA matches it firmly. Rows may omit the clone size; those that give it use once, few, many or a size class.

J: TRBJ1-1
length: 13
V: TRBV18
D: .
size: .
CDR3: CASSGGRNTEAFF
DNA: TGTGCCAGCTCAGGGGGCCGGAACACTGAAGCTTTCTTT

J: TRBJ1-6
length: 13
V: TRBV12-3/TRBV12-4
D: TRBD1
size: .
CDR3: CASTWTGNSPLHF
DNA: TGTGCCAGCACCTGGACAGGGAATTCACCCCTCCACTTT

J: TRBJ1-1
length: 13
V: TRBV6-2/TRBV6-3
D: TRBD1
size: .
CDR3: CASSSRDRSEAFF
DNA: TGTGCCAGCAGTTCTCGGGACAGGAGTGAAGCTTTCTTT

J: TRBJ2-3
length: 18
V: TRBV7-2
D: .
size: few
CDR3: CASSPQGALASSTDTQYF
DNA: TGTGCCAGCAGCCCACAAGGTGCCCTAGCGAGTAGCACAGATACGCAGTATTTT

J: TRBJ2-3
length: 14
V: TRBV5-1
D: .
size: few
CDR3: CASSIGQSTDTQYF
DNA: TGCGCCAGCAGCATAGGACAGAGCACAGATACGCAGTATTTT

J: TRBJ2-5
length: 15
V: TRBV5-4
D: .
size: .
CDR3: CASSSLRVGQETQYF
DNA: TGTGCCAGCAGCTCCCTCCGGGTCGGGCAAGAGACCCAGTACTTC

J: TRBJ2-2
length: 19
V: TRBV6-4
D: TRBD2
size: .
CDR3: CASSPQWFAGGENTGELFF
DNA: TGTGCCAGCAGTCCCCAATGGTTTGCGGGGGGCGAGAACACCGGGGAGCTGTTTTTT

J: TRBJ2-1
length: 13
V: TRBV29-1
D: .
size: .
CDR3: CSVVQDRNDEQFF
DNA: TGCAGCGTTGTACAGGATCGTAACGATGAGCAGTTCTTC

J: TRBJ1-1
length: 12
V: TRBV6-2/TRBV6-3
D: .
size: .
CDR3: CASSYAGGEAFF
DNA: TGTGCCAGCAGTTACGCCGGAGGAGAAGCTTTCTTT

J: TRBJ1-6
length: 15
V: TRBV7-2
D: .
size: .
CDR3: CASSSMAGYGSPLHF
DNA: TGTGCCAGCAGCTCCATGGCGGGGTACGGTTCACCCCTCCACTTT